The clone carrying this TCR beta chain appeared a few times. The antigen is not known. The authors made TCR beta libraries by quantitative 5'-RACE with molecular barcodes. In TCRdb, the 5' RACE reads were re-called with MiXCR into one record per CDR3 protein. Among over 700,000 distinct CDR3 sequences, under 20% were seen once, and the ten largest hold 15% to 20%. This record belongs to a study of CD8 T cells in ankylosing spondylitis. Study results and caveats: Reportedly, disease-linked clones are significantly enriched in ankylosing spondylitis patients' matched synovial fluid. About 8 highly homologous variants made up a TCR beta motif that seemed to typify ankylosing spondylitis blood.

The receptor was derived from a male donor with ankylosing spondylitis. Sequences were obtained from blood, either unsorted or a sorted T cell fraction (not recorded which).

CDR3 loop: CASSPEEGGEQYF. CDR3 bases: TGTGCCAGCAGCCCCGAAGAGGGGGGCGAGCAGTACTTC. J is TRBJ2-7 and V is TRBV9; D is perhaps TRBD1 or TRBD2 (6 bases each). This CDR3 is built from 13 residues. The germline V and J ends were trimmed by 4 bases and 6 bases, with 14 bases remaining between them. The germline V gene has CDR1 SGDLS and CDR2 YYNGEE.